This note documents a single T cell receptor beta chain sequence. Its specific antigen is unknown. The conserved closing phenylalanine or tryptophan is absent in this CDR3, likely reflecting a read error. The TCR beta CDR3 regions were amplified from the RNA transcripts. The first round of RT-PCR for the TCR CDR3 was performed with the HTBI primer set and the Qiagen OneStep RT-PCR kit. Libraries were constructed in a second round of multiplex PCR, after which size selection and purification were carried out. The libraries were sequenced on an Illumina HiSeq2000 using paired-end 100 bp reads. Processing in the source paper ran as follows. SOAPnuke was used to process the raw data, throwing out any read that contained adapters or uncalled bases, had a mean Phred below 15, or lacked an exact constant-primer or identifier match. High-quality paired reads were merged with COPE v1.2.5, and unique nucleotide sequences were defined as clonotypes. MiTCR v1.1 was used to align clonotypes to the IMGT TRBV, TRBD and TRBJ reference segments. Analysis was restricted to V-J combinations with a frequency above 0.0001, which covered just over 98% of repertoires. A TCS score was defined as the ratio between F50 (clonal expansion) and ExV (chaos), using BLOSUM62-based TCRdist between CDR3 peptides within each V-J. Welch's t-statistics and random forest reduced some 510 V-J features to 13, which were used in a naive Bayes classifier (R e1071). TCRdb itself trimmed the public reads at Q25 with fastp, ran MiXCR and retained productive beta chains. Each record represents a unique CDR3 protein, reported with the most common genes and DNA among its rows. The V and J calls were not made by the authors but by TCRdb's processing. The sample table shows 560,000 or so distinct CDR3 sequences, and roughly 46% are seen once. The ten largest clones take up nearly 8.5% of the sample.

V lost 4 bases and J lost 0 bases, and the count of bases not matched to a germline gene is 3. The CDR1 and CDR2 encoded by the germline V gene are MNHEY and SVGAGI. The CDR3 is 15 residues long, counting both termini. The read is trimmed to its CDR3 DNA, 45 bases read in frame from base 1. This sample stems from a study of T cells in Graves' hyperthyroidism and ophthalmopathy (dated by TCRdb to between 2019 and 2020). General notes on the study: To identify distinguishing TCR V-J signatures, a discovery cohort of 100 or so patients was used, comprising fewer than 45 with Graves' ophthalmopathy and around 57 with stable Graves' hyperthyroidism. TCR Vbeta CDR3 sequencing of 130 to 150 peripheral blood samples (more than 40 ophthalmopathy, over 70 hyperthyroidism and roughly 17 progressor patients) is reported in the paper. The 90 to 100 discovery patients were randomly split 7:3 into training and test sets. Once sampling was done, hyperthyroidism patients were given methimazole at a starting dose of 30 mg daily, whereas ophthalmopathy patients were given high-dose intravenous methylprednisolone. Prospective prediction of ophthalmopathy was tested in an independent validation cohort of approximately 19 hyperthyroidism patients and some 17 patients who later progressed to ophthalmopathy. In addition, the study compared T-cell repertoires in thyroid tissue and in blood from roughly six Graves' hyperthyroidism patients.

Stable Graves' hyperthyroidism was defined as the absence of progression to ophthalmopathy over 18 months of follow-up. The hyperthyroidism patients were between 18 and 65 years old and newly diagnosed, with a disease duration of less than 2 months. Exclusion was applied to patients with uncontrolled infections, other autoimmune diseases, pregnancy or lactation. Clinical symptoms, serum thyroxine and TRAb, thyroid ultrasound, and orbital computed tomography formed the basis for the diagnoses. Total RNA was extracted with Trizol reagent, and quality was checked on an Agilent 2100 Bioanalyzer. General study outcomes and caveats: Blood samples also contained most of the expanded thyroid clonotypes (frequency above 0.001), which suggests that blood repertoires may reflect thyroid immune responses. Sample size was not statistically predetermined, and investigators were not blinded to group allocation. In cross-validation, a model built on a 13 V-J signature told ophthalmopathy apart from stable hyperthyroidism with 87.88% sensitivity and approximately 81% specificity, and in testing the same model reached 80%/75%. In validation, the model predicted progression to ophthalmopathy with approximately 69% sensitivity and over 72% specificity, a median of about 6.7 months before onset.

Sequences were obtained from peripheral blood or thyroid tissue (not recorded which). The clonotype originates from a woman under 30 with Graves' hyperthyroidism. Donor details come from another sample of the same person, matched by shared clones. The chain links TRBV6-5 with TRBJ1-1, and 9 junction bases match TRBD1. The CDR3: CASSLGTGLNTEAFS. The sequenced DNA: TGTGCCAGCAGTTTAGGGACAGGGCTGAACACTGAAGCTTTCTCT.